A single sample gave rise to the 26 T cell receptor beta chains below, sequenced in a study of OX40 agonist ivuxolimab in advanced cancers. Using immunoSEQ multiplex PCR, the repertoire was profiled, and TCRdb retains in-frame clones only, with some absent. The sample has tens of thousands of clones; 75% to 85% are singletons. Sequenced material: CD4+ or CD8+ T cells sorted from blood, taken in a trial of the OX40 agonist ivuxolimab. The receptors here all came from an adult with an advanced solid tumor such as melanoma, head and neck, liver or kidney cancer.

CDR3 residues: CASSYKTGHGYTF. DNA of the CDR3: TGTGCCAGCAGTTACAAGACAGGGCATGGCTACACCTTC. The V and J genes are TRBV6-5 and TRBJ1-2; 7 bases agree with TRBD1. Germline-derived CDR1 and CDR2 are MNHEY and SVGAGI. J was trimmed by 6 bases and V by 2 bases; bases with no gene match: 3. This CDR3 has 13 residues.

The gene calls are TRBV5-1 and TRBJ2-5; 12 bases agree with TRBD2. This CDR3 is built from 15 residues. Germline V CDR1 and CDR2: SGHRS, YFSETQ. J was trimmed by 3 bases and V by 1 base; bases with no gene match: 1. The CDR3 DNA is TGCGCCAGCAGCTTGAGGACTAGCGGGAAAGAGACCCAGTACTTC. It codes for CASSLRTSGKETQYF.

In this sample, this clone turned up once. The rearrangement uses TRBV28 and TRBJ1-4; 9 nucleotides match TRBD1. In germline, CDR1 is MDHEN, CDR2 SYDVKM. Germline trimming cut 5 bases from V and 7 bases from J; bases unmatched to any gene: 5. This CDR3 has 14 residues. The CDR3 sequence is CASSVTGGTEKLFF. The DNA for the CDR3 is TGTGCCAGCAGTGTAACAGGGGGCACTGAAAAACTGTTTTTT.

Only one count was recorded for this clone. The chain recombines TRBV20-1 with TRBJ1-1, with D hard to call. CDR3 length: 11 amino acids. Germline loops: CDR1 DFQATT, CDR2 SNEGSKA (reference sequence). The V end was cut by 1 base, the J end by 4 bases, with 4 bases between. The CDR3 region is CSARGSTEAFF. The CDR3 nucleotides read TGCAGTGCTAGAGGTAGCACTGAAGCTTTCTTT.

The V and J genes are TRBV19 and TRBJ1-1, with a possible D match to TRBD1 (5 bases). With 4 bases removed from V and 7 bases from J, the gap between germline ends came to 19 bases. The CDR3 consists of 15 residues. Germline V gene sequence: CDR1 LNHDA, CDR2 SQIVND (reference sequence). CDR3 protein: CASSKDMGRTSEAFF. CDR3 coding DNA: TGTGCCAGTAGTAAGGACATGGGCCGAACAAGTGAAGCTTTCTTT.

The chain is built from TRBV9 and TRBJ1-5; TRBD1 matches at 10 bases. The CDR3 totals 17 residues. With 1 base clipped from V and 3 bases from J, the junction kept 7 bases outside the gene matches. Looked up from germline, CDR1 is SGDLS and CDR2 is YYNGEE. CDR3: CASSVIPDRGLNQPQHF. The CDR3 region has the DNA TGTGCCAGCAGCGTAATCCCAGACAGGGGGCTCAATCAGCCCCAGCATTTT.

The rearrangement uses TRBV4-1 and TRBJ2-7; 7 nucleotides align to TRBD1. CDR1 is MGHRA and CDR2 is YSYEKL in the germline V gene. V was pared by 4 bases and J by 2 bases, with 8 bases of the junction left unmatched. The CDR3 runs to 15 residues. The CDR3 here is CASSPTGDRTYEQYF. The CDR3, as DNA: TGCGCCAGCAGCCCCACAGGGGACCGCACCTACGAGCAGTACTTC.

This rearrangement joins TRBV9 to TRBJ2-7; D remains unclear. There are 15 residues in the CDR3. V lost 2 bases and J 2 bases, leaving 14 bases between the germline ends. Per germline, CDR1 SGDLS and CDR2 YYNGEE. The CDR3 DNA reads TGTGCCAGCAGCGTCGGTGTCTTGGGCGCCTACGAGCAGTACTTC. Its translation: CASSVGVLGAYEQYF.

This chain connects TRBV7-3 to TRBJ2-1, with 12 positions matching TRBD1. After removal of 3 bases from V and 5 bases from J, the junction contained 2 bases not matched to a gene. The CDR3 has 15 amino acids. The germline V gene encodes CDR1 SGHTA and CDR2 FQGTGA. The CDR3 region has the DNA TGTGCCAGCAGCTTGGGGACAGGGGGCCACAATGAGCAGTTCTTC. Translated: CASSLGTGGHNEQFF.

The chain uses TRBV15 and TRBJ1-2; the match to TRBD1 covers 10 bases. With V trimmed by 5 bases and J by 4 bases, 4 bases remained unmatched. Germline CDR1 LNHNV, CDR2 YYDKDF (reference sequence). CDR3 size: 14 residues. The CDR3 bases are TGTGCCACCAGCTGGGACAGGGGAGGCTATGGCTACACCTTC. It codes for CATSWDRGGYGYTF.

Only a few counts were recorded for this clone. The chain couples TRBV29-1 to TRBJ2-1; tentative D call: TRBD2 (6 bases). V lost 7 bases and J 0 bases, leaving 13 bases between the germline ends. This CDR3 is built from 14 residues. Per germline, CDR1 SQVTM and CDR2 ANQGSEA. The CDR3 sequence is CSAPRGSSYNEQFF. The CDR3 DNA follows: TGCAGCGCTCCCCGGGGGAGCTCCTACAATGAGCAGTTCTTC.

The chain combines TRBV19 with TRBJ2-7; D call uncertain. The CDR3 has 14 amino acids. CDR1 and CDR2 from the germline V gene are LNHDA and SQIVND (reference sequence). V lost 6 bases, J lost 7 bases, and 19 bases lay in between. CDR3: CASSPALFSEEQYF. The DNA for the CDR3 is TGTGCCAGTAGCCCCGCCCTATTTTCGGAAGAGCAGTACTTC.

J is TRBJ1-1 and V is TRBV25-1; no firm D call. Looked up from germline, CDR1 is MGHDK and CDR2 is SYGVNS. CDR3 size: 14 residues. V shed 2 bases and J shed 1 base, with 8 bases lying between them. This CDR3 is CASSEEVGNTEAFF. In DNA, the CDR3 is TGTGCCAGCAGTGAAGAGGTGGGGAACACTGAAGCTTTCTTT.

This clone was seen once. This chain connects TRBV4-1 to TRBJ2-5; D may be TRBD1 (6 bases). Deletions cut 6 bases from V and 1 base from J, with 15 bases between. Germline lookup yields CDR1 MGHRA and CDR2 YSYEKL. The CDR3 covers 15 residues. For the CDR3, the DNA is TGCGCCAGCAGGGAACAGGGCCTACCCCAAGAGACCCAGTACTTC. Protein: CASREQGLPQETQYF.

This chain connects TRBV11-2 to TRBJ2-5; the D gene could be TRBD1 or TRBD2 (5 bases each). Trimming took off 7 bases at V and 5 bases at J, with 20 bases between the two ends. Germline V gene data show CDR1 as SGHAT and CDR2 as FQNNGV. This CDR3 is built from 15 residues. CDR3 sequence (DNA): TGTGCCAGCATCCCAGGGAGCCGGCGGTGGGAGACCCAGTACTTC. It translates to CASIPGSRRWETQYF.

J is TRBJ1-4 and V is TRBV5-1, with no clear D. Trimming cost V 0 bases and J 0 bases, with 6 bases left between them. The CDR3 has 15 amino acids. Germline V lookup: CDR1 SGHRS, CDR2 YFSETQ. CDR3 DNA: TGCGCCAGCAGCTTGGGCACCGCAACTAATGAAAAACTGTTTTTT. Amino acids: CASSLGTATNEKLFF. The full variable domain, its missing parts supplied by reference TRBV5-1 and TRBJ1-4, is KAGVTQTPRYLIKTRGQQVTLSCSPISGHRSVSWYQQTPGQGLQFLFEYFSETQRNKGNFPGRFSGRQFSNSRSEMNVSTLELGDSALYLCASSLGTATNEKLFFGSGTQLSVL.

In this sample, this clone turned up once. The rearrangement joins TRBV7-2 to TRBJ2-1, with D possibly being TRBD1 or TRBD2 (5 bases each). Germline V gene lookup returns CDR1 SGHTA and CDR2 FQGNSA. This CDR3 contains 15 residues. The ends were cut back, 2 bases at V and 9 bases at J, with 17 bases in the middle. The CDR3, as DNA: TGTGCCAGCAGCTTACGGGGTGGGGGAATGGTTGAGCAGTTCTTC. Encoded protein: CASSLRGGGMVEQFF.

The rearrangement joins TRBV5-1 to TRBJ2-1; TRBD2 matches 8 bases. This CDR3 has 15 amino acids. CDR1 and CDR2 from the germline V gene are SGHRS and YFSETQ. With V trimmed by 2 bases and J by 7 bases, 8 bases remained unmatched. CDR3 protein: CASSLAGDALNEQFF. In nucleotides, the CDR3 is TGCGCCAGCAGCTTAGCGGGGGACGCTCTGAATGAGCAGTTCTTC.

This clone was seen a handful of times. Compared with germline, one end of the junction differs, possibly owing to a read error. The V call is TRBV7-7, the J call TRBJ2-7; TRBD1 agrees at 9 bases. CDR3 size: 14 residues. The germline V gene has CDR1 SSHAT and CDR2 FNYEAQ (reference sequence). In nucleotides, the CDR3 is TGTGCTAGCAGCAGGCCGGGACAGGGATACGAGCAGTACTTC. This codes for CASSRPGQGYEQYF.

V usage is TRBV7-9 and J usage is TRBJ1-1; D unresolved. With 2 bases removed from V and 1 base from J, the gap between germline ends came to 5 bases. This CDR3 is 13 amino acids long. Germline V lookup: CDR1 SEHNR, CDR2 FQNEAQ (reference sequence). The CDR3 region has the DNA TGTGCCAGCAGCTTAATGGGGAACACTGAAGCTTTCTTT. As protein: CASSLMGNTEAFF. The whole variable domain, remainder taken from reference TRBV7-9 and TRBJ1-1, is DTGVSQNPRHKITKRGQNVTFRCDPISEHNRLYWYRQTLGQGPEFLTYFQNEAQLEKSRLLSDRFSAERPKGSFSTLEIQRTEQGDSAMYLCASSLMGNTEAFFGQGTRLTVV.

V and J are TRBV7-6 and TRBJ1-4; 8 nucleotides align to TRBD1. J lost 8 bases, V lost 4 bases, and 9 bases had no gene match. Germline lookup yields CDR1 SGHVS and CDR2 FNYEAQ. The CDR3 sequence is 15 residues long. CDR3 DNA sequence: TGTGCCAGCAGCTCAAACAGGGGGATGGACGAAAAACTGTTTTTT. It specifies CASSSNRGMDEKLFF.

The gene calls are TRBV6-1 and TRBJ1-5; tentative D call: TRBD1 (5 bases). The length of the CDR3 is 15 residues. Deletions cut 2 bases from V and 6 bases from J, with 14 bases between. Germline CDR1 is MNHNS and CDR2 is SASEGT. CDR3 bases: TGTGCCAGCAGTGAATGGCAGGGCGGTGGTCAGCCCCAGCATTTT. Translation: CASSEWQGGGQPQHF.

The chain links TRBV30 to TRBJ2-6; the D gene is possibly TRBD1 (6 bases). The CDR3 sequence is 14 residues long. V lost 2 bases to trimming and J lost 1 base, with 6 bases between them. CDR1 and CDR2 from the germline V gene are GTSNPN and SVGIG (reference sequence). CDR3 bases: TGTGCCTGGAGTCAGGGGTCTGGGGCCAACGTCCTGACTTTC. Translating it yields CAWSQGSGANVLTF. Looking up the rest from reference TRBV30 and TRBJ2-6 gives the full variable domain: SQTIHQWPATLVQPVGSPLSLECTVEGTSNPNLYWYRQAAGRGLQLLFYSVGIGQISSEVPQNLSASRPQDRQFILSSKKLLLSDSGFYLCAWSQGSGANVLTFGAGSRLTVL.

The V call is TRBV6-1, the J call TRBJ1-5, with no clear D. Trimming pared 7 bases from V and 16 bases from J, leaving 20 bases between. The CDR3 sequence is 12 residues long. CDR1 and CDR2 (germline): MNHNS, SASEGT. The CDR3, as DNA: TGTGCCAGCACCGAAAGGCCCGGAGGGTCCCATTTT. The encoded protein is CASTERPGGSHF.

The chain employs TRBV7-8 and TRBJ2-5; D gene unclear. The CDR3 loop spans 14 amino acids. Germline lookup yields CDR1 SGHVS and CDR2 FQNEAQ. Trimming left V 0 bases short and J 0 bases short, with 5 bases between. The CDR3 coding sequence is TGTGCCAGCAGCTTAGCGGAGTACCAAGAGACCCAGTACTTC. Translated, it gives CASSLAEYQETQYF. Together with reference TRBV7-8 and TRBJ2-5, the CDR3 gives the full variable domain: GAGVSQSPRYKVAKRGQDVALRCDPISGHVSLFWYQQALGQGPEFLTYFQNEAQLDKSGLPSDRFFAERPEGSVSTLKIQRTQQEDSAVYLCASSLAEYQETQYFGPGTRLLVL.

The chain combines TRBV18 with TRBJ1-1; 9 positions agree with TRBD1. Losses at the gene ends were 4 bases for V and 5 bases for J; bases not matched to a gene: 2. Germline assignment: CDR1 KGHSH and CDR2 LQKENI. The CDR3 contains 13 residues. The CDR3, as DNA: TGTGCCAGCTCACTGGACAGGGGAACTGAAGCTTTCTTT. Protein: CASSLDRGTEAFF.